One sample yielded the 20 T cell receptor beta chains listed below, sequenced in a study of lung T cells in sarcoidosis with Löfgren's syndrome. TCRdb passed the reads through MiXCR, listing each CDR3 protein once. The sample carries about 2,000 distinct CDR3 sequences, under 25% recorded once. Sequenced: CD4+ T cells from bronchoalveolar lavage. The receptor set was obtained from a human donor with sarcoidosis (Löfgren's syndrome or another form), or a control subject (not recorded which).

By share, this clonotype counts as medium-sized. The rearrangement joins TRBV5-4 to TRBJ2-7; D is uncertain. The CDR3 covers 12 residues. The ends were cut back, 1 base at V and 6 bases at J, with 8 bases in the middle. Germline CDR1 reads SGHNT; CDR2 reads YYREEE (reference sequence). The DNA for the CDR3 is TGTGCCAGCAGCTTGTCGTCAGGCGAGCAGTACTTC. It encodes CASSLSSGEQYF.

About this clonotype itself: Given a much more abundant clone one base away, this may be a read error. Here the CDR3 DNA reads TGTGCCAGTAGCCGCCCGCCGCCCGGAGTTGAAGCTTCCTTT. Its protein product is CASSRPPPGVEASF. The rearrangement links TRBV19 to TRBJ1-1, with D unresolved. This CDR3 has 14 residues. The germline CDR1 and CDR2 sequences are LNHDA and SQIVND (reference sequence).

A word on this clonotype: It may be a read error: a sequence one base away is much more abundant. The rearrangement links TRBV24-1 to TRBJ2-5, with 7 bases identical to TRBD2. The CDR3 sequence is 16 residues long. Germline V lookup: CDR1 KGHDR, CDR2 SFDVKD. DNA for the CDR3: TGTGCCGCCAGTGACCGATACGGTGGCGGGGGAGAGACCCAGTACTTC. As protein: CAASDRYGGGGETQYF.

This clonotype was picked up many times. The CDR3 region is CSVAGGYQETQYF. The CDR3 DNA sequence: TGCAGCGTTGCGGGCGGCTACCAAGAGACCCAGTACTTC. V gene TRBV29-1 combines with J gene TRBJ2-5, with D unresolved. The germline V gene encodes CDR1 SQVTM and CDR2 ANQGSEA. The CDR3 spans 13 residues. V was pared by 4 bases and J by 0 bases, with 9 bases between.

This clonotype is labeled medium-sized. V gene TRBV19 combines with J gene TRBJ2-1; 11 positions match TRBD2. This CDR3 spans 15 amino acids. Germline CDR1 reads LNHDA; CDR2 reads SQIVND (reference sequence). V shed 7 bases, J shed 9 bases, and the junction held 11 bases outside the gene matches. CDR3 bases: TGTGCCAGTACCCCACTAGCGGGAGAATCGAGTGAGCAGTTCTTC. It codes for CASTPLAGESSEQFF.

This clonotype is labeled medium-sized. V gene TRBV28 combines with J gene TRBJ2-7; 14 positions match TRBD2. Per germline, CDR1 MDHEN and CDR2 SYDVKM. The CDR3 spans 15 residues. Unmatched junction bases numbered 3, after V lost 6 bases and J lost 2 bases. CDR3 in DNA: TGTGCCAGCAGACAGACTAGCGGGAGGGCCTACGAGCAGTACTTC. Its translation is CASRQTSGRAYEQYF.

A word on this clonotype: The germline gene is not matched at one end of the junction; a read error may be the cause. J is TRBJ2-1 and V is TRBV6-1; D gene uncertain. The CDR3 has 13 residues. CDR1 and CDR2 from the germline V gene are MNHNS and SASEGT. The CDR3 loop is CASRGWGYNGQFF. CDR3 nucleotide sequence: TGTGCCAGCAGAGGCTGGGGATACAATGGGCAGTTCTTC.

This clonotype is medium-sized within its sample. The CDR3 nucleotides are TGCGCCAGCAGCCTTTCTAGCGGGAGGGACAATGAGCAGTTCTTC. Its translation is CASSLSSGRDNEQFF. V gene TRBV4-3 combines with J gene TRBJ2-1; 12 nucleotides line up with TRBD2. The length of the CDR3 is 15 residues. Unmatched junction bases numbered 3, after V lost 4 bases and J lost 5 bases. Germline CDR1 is LGHNA and CDR2 is YSLEER.

This clonotype occurred a few times. This rearrangement joins TRBV5-5 to TRBJ2-5, with D perhaps TRBD2 (5 bases). This CDR3 is 14 amino acids long. V shed 4 bases and J shed 2 bases, with 12 bases lying between them. The V gene's germline CDR1 is SGHKS and CDR2 YYEKEE (reference sequence). CDR3 sequence: CASSRRDYQETQYF. In DNA, the CDR3 is TGTGCCAGCAGCCGACGGGATTATCAAGAGACCCAGTACTTC.

Relative to its sample, this clonotype is medium-sized. The rearrangement uses TRBV20-1 and TRBJ2-1; 12 bases align to TRBD2. Germline CDR1 DFQATT, CDR2 SNEGSKA (reference sequence). This CDR3 is 18 amino acids long. Losses at the gene ends were 1 base for V and 5 bases for J; bases not matched to a gene: 12. The CDR3 coding sequence is TGCAGTGCTAGAGGGCTTGCTAGCGGGAGGGGATGGGACAATGAGCAGTTCTTC. Its translation is CSARGLASGRGWDNEQFF.

By proportion, this clonotype is medium-sized. The chain has TRBV27 and TRBJ1-6, with TRBD1 matching over 7 bases. CDR3 length: 14 residues. Germline CDR1 is MNHEY and CDR2 is SMNVEV (reference sequence). V was clipped by 6 bases and J by 10 bases; unmatched bases: 9. The CDR3 coding sequence is TGTGCCAGCAGCGCACAGGGGAACGTATCACCCCTCCACTTT. It codes for CASSAQGNVSPLHF.

This clonotype was recorded at least ten times. The chain employs TRBV20-1 and TRBJ2-7; TRBD2 aligns across 11 bases. Germline CDR1 and CDR2: DFQATT and SNEGSKA (reference sequence). CDR3 size: 15 residues. The junction had 4 bases not matched to a gene; V was cut back by 3 bases and J by 0 bases. In DNA form, the CDR3 reads TGCAGTGCTAGGTCCGGGACTAGCGGCTCCTACGAGCAGTACTTC. Amino acid sequence: CSARSGTSGSYEQYF.

By sample fraction, this clonotype is medium-sized. CDR3 region: CASSQARDGSNIQYF. In DNA form, the CDR3 reads TGTGCCAGCAGCCAGGCCCGGGACGGTTCAAACATTCAGTACTTC. The chain joins TRBV7-2 to TRBJ2-4; TRBD1 or TRBD2 may be the D gene (5 bases each). Germline CDR1 and CDR2: SGHTA and FQGNSA. The CDR3 is 15 residues long. The germline V and J ends were trimmed by 5 bases and 6 bases, with 17 bases remaining between them.

The chain combines TRBV7-2 with TRBJ2-7; possibly TRBD1 for D (6 bases). The V end lost 5 bases, the J end lost 2 bases, and 16 bases lay between the germline ends. The CDR3 spans 15 residues. Germline V lookup: CDR1 SGHTA, CDR2 FQGNSA. The CDR3 reads CASSPGAGNAYEQYF. CDR3 sequence (DNA): TGTGCCAGCAGCCCAGGGGCGGGTAACGCCTACGAGCAGTACTTC. Full variable domain (remainder filled in from reference TRBV7-2 and TRBJ2-7): GAGVSQSPSNKVTEKGKDVELRCDPISGHTALYWYRQSLGQGLEFLIYFQGNSAPDKSGLPSDRFSAERTGGSVSTLTIQRTQQEDSAVYLCASSPGAGNAYEQYFGPGTRLTVT.

With regard to this clonotype: Because it lacks the conserved phenylalanine or tryptophan at the end, this CDR3 is likely a read error. The chain is built from TRBV7-6 and TRBJ2-5; 8 bases are a match to TRBD2. The CDR3 sequence is 14 residues long. Losses at the gene ends were 5 bases for V and 4 bases for J; bases not matched to a gene: 6. From germline, CDR1 is SGHVS and CDR2 FNYEAQ. CDR3 coding DNA: TGTGCCAGCAGCCTACGAGCGGGAGTAGAGACCCAGTACTCC. Translated: CASSLRAGVETQYS.

This clonotype is judged medium-sized (0.01 to 0.1%). The chain has TRBV20-1 and TRBJ2-1; 13 nucleotides agree with TRBD2. This CDR3 is built from 15 residues. Germline lookup yields CDR1 DFQATT and CDR2 SNEGSKA (reference sequence). The junction had 6 bases not matched to a gene; V was cut back by 5 bases and J by 5 bases. The CDR3 region has the DNA TGCAGTGCTCCCCGGACTAGCGGGAGTCACAATGAGCAGTTCTTC. Its protein is CSAPRTSGSHNEQFF.

Sample share makes this clonotype large. This CDR3 is CSASASSGTDTQYF. The DNA of the CDR3 is TGCAGTGCCTCCGCGTCTAGCGGCACAGATACGCAGTATTTT. The chain couples TRBV20-1 to TRBJ2-3; possible D gene TRBD2, 6 bases. Germline CDR1 and CDR2: DFQATT and SNEGSKA (reference sequence). The CDR3 extends over 14 amino acids. Trimming shortened V by 6 bases and J by 1 base, and 14 bases separated the two germline ends.

Details on this clonotype: The junction departs from germline at one end; a sequencing error may be responsible. The CDR3 protein is CATSSPIYNEQPF. The DNA of the CDR3 is TGTGCCACCAGTAGCCCGATTTACAATGAGCAGCCCTTC. The chain carries TRBV24-1 and TRBJ2-1, with D unresolved. Germline values: CDR1 KGHDR, CDR2 SFDVKD. The CDR3 length is 13 residues.

This clonotype is labeled as large. This chain links TRBV11-1 with TRBJ2-7; 9 bases agree with TRBD2. Germline assignment: CDR1 SGHAT and CDR2 FQDESV (reference sequence). V shed 5 bases and J 5 bases; nucleotides not matched to a gene: 4. The CDR3 runs to 13 residues. CDR3 sequence reads: CASSTGLANEQYF. The CDR3 DNA is TGTGCCAGCAGCACCGGACTAGCGAACGAGCAGTACTTC.

This clonotype is judged medium-sized (0.01 to 0.1%). This chain links TRBV7-9 with TRBJ1-2; no firm D call. V was cut by 1 base and J by 4 bases, with 4 bases left in between. Germline V lookup: CDR1 SEHNR, CDR2 FQNEAQ (reference sequence). The CDR3 is 12 amino acids. The CDR3 sequence is CASSLEAYGYTF. CDR3 DNA: TGTGCCAGCAGCTTAGAAGCCTATGGCTACACCTTC. Filled out from reference TRBV7-9 and TRBJ1-2, the complete variable domain reads DTGVSQNPRHKITKRGQNVTFRCDPISEHNRLYWYRQTLGQGPEFLTYFQNEAQLEKSRLLSDRFSAERPKGSFSTLEIQRTEQGDSAMYLCASSLEAYGYTFGSGTRLTVV.